The entry below gives a single TCR beta chain sequence along with its context. Libraries were prepared by immunoSEQ multiplex PCR; TCRdb keeps only in-frame clonotypes and omits some of them. The sample holds under 250,000 clones, 88% seen once. This record belongs to a study of blood T cell repertoires in COVID-19. The V end was cut by 3 bases, the J end by 5 bases, with 17 bases between. CDR3 length: 16 residues. Germline V CDR1 and CDR2: MNHNS, SASEGT. This receptor was obtained from a woman aged 60-75 years with acute or convalescent COVID-19. The sequenced sample was peripheral blood. The chain links TRBV6-1 to TRBJ1-5; possible D gene TRBD1, 6 bases. The CDR3 region has the DNA TGTGCCAGCAGTGACCGTAGTTGGACAGCGGATCAGCCCCAGCATTTT. It is translated as CASSDRSWTADQPQHF.